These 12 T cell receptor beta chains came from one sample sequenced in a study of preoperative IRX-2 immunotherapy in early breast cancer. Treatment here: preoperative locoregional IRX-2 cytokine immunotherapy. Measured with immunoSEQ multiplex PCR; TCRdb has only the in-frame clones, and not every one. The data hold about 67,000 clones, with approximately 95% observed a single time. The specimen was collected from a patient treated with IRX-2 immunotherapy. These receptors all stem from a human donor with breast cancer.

The chain's CDR3 is CASRWQGGQPQHF. The CDR3, as DNA: TGTGCCAGCAGGTGGCAGGGCGGTCAGCCCCAGCATTTT. The J gene is TRBJ1-5, the V gene TRBV28; possibly TRBD1 for D (5 bases). The V gene's germline CDR1 is MDHEN and CDR2 SYDVKM. The V gene lost 6 bases and the J gene lost 6 bases, with 12 bases spanning the gap. This CDR3 contains 13 residues.

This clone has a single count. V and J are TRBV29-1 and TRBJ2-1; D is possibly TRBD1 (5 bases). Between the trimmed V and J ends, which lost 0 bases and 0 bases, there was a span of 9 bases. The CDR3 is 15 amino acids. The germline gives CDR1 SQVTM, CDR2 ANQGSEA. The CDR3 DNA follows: TGCAGCGTTGAAGACCGCGGACACTCCTACAATGAGCAGTTCTTC. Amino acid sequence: CSVEDRGHSYNEQFF.

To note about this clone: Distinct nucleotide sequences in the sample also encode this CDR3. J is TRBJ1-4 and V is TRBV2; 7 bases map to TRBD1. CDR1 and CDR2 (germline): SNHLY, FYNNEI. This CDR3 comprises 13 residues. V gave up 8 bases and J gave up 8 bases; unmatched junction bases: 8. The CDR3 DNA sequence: TGTGCCAGCGGGGGACAGATGCGGGAAAAACTGTTTTTT. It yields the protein CASGGQMREKLFF.

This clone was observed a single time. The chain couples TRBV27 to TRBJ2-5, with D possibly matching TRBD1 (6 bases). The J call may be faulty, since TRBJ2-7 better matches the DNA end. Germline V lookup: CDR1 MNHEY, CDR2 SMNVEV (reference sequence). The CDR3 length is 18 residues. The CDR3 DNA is TGTGCCAGCAGTTTCGCCACGGGGTTTCAGGACAGCCGATACGAGCAGTACTTC. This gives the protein CASSFATGFQDSRYEQYF.

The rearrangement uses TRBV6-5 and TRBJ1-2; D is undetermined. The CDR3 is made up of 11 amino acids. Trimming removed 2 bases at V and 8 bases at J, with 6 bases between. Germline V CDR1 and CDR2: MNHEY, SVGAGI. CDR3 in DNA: TGTGCCAGCAGTTACCAAGGAGGCTACACCTTC. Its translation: CASSYQGGYTF.

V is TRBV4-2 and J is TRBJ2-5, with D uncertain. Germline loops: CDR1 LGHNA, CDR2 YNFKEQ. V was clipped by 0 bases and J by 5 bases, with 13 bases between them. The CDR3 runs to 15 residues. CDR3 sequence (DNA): TGTGCCAGCAGCCAAGATCCATCACTTGTGGAGACCCAGTACTTC. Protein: CASSQDPSLVETQYF.

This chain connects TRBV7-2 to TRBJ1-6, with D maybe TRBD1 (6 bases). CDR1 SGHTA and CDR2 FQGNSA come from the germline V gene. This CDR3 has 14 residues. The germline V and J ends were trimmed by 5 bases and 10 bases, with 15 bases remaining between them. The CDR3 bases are TGTGCCAGCAGCCCGGTTCGGGGGGGCTCACCCCTCCACTTT. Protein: CASSPVRGGSPLHF.

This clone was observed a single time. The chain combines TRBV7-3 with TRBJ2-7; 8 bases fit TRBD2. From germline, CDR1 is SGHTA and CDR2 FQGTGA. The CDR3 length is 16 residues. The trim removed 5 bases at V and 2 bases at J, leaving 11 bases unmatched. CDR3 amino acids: CASSPGGSGGPYEQYF. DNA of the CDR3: TGTGCCAGCAGCCCGGGGGGGAGCGGGGGACCCTACGAGCAGTACTTC.

The CDR3 loop reads CASSPGTTTDTQYF. As DNA, the CDR3 is TGTGCCAGCAGCCCCGGGACGACCACAGATACGCAGTATTTT. The chain uses TRBV7-3 and TRBJ2-3, with D perhaps given as TRBD1 or TRBD2 (5 bases each). CDR1 is SGHTA and CDR2 is FQGTGA in the germline V gene. V was clipped by 5 bases and J by 2 bases, with 11 bases between them. CDR3 length: 14 amino acids.

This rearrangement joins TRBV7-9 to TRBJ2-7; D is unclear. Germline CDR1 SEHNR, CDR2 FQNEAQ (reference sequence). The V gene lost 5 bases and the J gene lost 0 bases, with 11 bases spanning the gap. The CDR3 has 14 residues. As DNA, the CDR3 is TGTGCCAGCAGCCACCCAGCGAGCTCCTACGAGCAGTACTTC. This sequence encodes CASSHPASSYEQYF.

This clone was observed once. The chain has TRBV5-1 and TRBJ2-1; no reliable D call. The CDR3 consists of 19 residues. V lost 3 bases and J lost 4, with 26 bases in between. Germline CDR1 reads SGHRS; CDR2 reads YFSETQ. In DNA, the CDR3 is TGCGCCAGCAGCTCGTTTTCAAGGGTTGCAGATTCCCTATACAATGAGCAGTTCTTC. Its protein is CASSSFSRVADSLYNEQFF.

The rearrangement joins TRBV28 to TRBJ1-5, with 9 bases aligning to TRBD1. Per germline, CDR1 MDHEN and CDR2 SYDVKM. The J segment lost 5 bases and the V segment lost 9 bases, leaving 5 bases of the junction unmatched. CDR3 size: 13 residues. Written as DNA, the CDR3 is TGTGCCAGTCTCGACAGGGGGGATCAGCCCCAGCATTTT. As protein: CASLDRGDQPQHF.